This entry lists 11 T cell receptor beta chains sequenced from one sample in a study of T cell repertoires in cytomegalovirus infection (dated by TCRdb to about 2019). The treatment or condition label of this sample denotes: in vitro stimulation with specific CMV peptide epitopes to enrich CMV-specific T cells. TCRdb records Illumina HiSeq 1500 as the sequencer. TCRdb redid the processing of the public reads, applying fastp at Q25 and MiXCR, and retained in-frame beta chains. Rows are combined by CDR3 protein, so each entry shows the most common genes and DNA. The sample table contains some 920,000 distinct CDR3 sequences; only one count was recorded for less than 40% of them. Of the sample, more than 12% falls within the top ten clones. Antigens for these TCRs are unknown. The input for sequencing was cultured CD8+ T cells from PBMCs, taken from culture after CMV antigen stimulation. Receptor source: a human donor in good health (CMV status not recorded). Some clones in this sample may be carry-over from other donors' samples.

The chain uses TRBV27 and TRBJ1-4; D remains unclear. CDR1 and CDR2 (germline): MNHEY, SMNVEV (reference sequence). V lost 0 bases, J lost 2 bases, and 7 bases lay in between. The CDR3 contains 15 residues. CDR3 amino acids: CASSLSIQTNEKLFF. The CDR3 DNA sequence: TGTGCCAGCAGTTTATCGATCCAGACTAATGAAAAACTGTTTTTT. The variable domain in full, completed from reference TRBV27 and TRBJ1-4, reads EAQVTQNPRYLITVTGKKLTVTCSQNMNHEYMSWYRQDPGLGLRQIYYSMNVEVTDKGDVPEGYKVSRKEKRNFPLILESPSPNQTSLYFCASSLSIQTNEKLFFGSGTQLSVL.

This clonotype showed up just a few times. The chain couples TRBV27 to TRBJ2-7; D is perhaps TRBD1 (6 bases). The CDR3 has 17 residues. Germline V gene lookup returns CDR1 MNHEY and CDR2 SMNVEV (reference sequence). Trimming took off 0 bases at V and 2 bases at J, with 17 bases between the two ends. The CDR3 reads CASSLSTAQGTPYEQYF. CDR3 bases: TGTGCCAGCAGTTTATCCACAGCTCAGGGGACCCCCTACGAGCAGTACTTC.

Many counts were recorded for this clonotype. The rearrangement uses TRBV7-8 and TRBJ2-7; D is ambiguous. Per the germline V gene, CDR1 is SGHVS and CDR2 is FQNEAQ. The length of the CDR3 is 13 residues. The V and J ends lost 2 bases and 4 bases respectively, with 9 bases between them. CDR3 DNA sequence: TGTGCCAGCAGCTTATGGTCAGGTTACGAGCAGTACGTC. As protein: CASSLWSGYEQYV.

In its sample, this clonotype was seen a few times. The chain joins TRBV7-6 to TRBJ1-3; the D gene is possibly TRBD1 (5 bases). V gave up 5 bases and J gave up 2 bases, with 25 bases separating them. From germline, CDR1 is SGHVS and CDR2 FNYEAQ. This CDR3 comprises 19 residues. CDR3 nucleotide sequence: TGTGCCAGCAGCCTTGGGACGGACGAGACATTATTTACTGGAAACACCATATATTTT. Amino acids: CASSLGTDETLFTGNTIYF.

This clonotype has just a few counts. This CDR3 reads CASSLGQERNTEAFF. CDR3 nucleotide sequence: TGCGCCAGCAGCTTGGGTCAGGAAAGGAACACTGAAGCTTTCTTT. The chain has TRBV5-1 and TRBJ1-1; D is unresolved. This CDR3 is 15 amino acids long. Germline CDR1 is SGHRS and CDR2 is YFSETQ. Deletions cut 0 bases from V and 1 base from J, with 10 bases between.

The genes are TRBV20-1 and TRBJ2-7, with 9 bases fitting TRBD1. The ends lost 6 bases at V and 2 bases at J; junction bases unmatched: 5. CDR3 length: 13 amino acids. Germline values: CDR1 DFQATT, CDR2 SNEGSKA (reference sequence). CDR3 sequence: CSAWRDRAYEQYV. CDR3 DNA: TGCAGTGCCTGGCGGGACAGGGCCTACGAGCAGTACGTC.

This rearrangement joins TRBV6-2 or TRBV6-3 to TRBJ1-2, with D possibly TRBD1 on 5 matching bases. V gave up 0 bases and J gave up 3 bases, with 14 bases separating them. CDR1 MNHEY and CDR2 SVGEGT come from the germline V gene. This CDR3 comprises 16 residues. The CDR3 reads CASSYSDQGFDYGYTF. The CDR3 region has the DNA TGTGCCAGCAGTTACTCGGATCAGGGCTTTGACTATGGCTACACCTTC.

About this clonotype itself: A junction end diverges from the germline sequence, so it may reflect a read error. V is TRBV13 and J is TRBJ1-1; no clear D. Per the germline V gene, CDR1 is PRHDT and CDR2 is FYEKMQ (reference sequence). The CDR3 loop spans 16 amino acids. The CDR3 coding sequence is TGCGCCAGCAGCTTTAGGGCAGGAGGGTTCAACACTGAAGCTTTCTTT. Protein: CASSFRAGGFNTEAFF.

The gene calls are TRBV6-5 and TRBJ2-1, with 10 nucleotides matching TRBD2. The CDR3 extends over 16 amino acids. The V gene end was trimmed by 6 bases and the J gene end by 2 bases; junction bases not matched to a gene: 7. CDR1 MNHEY and CDR2 SVGAGI come from the germline V gene. The CDR3 region is CASSIHTSGAYNEQFF. The CDR3 DNA reads TGTGCCAGCAGCATCCATACTAGCGGGGCCTACAATGAGCAGTTCTTC.

The chain couples TRBV28 to TRBJ1-5; TRBD1 might be the D (5 bases). The V end lost 6 bases, the J end lost 11 bases, and 20 bases lay between the germline ends. CDR1 is MDHEN, CDR2 SYDVKM, per germline. The CDR3 spans 14 residues. The CDR3 here is CASSLVGVDISQHF. Here the CDR3 DNA reads TGTGCCAGCAGCCTGGTGGGCGTGGACATCTCCCAGCATTTT.

This clonotype occurred a few times. The V call is TRBV6-1, the J call TRBJ1-1; no firm D call. This CDR3 comprises 14 residues. Trimming stripped 8 bases from V and 3 bases from J, with 16 bases between. Per the germline V gene, CDR1 is MNHNS and CDR2 is SASEGT. CDR3 protein: CASRLSWAHTEAFF. The CDR3 bases are TGTGCCAGCCGCCTGTCTTGGGCGCACACTGAAGCTTTCTTT.